The sequence of this TCR beta chain was determined in a study of T cells in Graves' hyperthyroidism and ophthalmopathy. Study as a whole: Peripheral blood sampling occurred at initial diagnosis, before any treatment.

From RNA transcripts, TCR beta CDR3 regions were amplified. The study used the HTBI primer set for a first-round RT-PCR of the TCR CDR3. TCRdb reanalysed the multiplex PCR reads using MiXCR and keeps one entry per CDR3 protein. Found here are hundreds of thousands of distinct CDR3 sequences, 14% of them singletons; the top ten hold 10%. This clonotype occurred many times. Patients having uncontrolled infection, another autoimmune disease, pregnancy or lactation were not included. The sequenced sample was blood. This TCR came from a woman aged 18-29 years with Graves' hyperthyroidism.

The CDR3 is CSARPRGSYEQYF. The CDR3 DNA sequence: TGCAGTGCTAGACCCCGGGGGTCCTACGAGCAGTACTTC. This chain uses TRBV20-1 with TRBJ2-7, with D possibly TRBD2 on 6 matching bases. Germline values: CDR1 DFQATT, CDR2 SNEGSKA (reference sequence). Between the trimmed V and J ends, which lost 2 bases and 1 base, there was a span of 9 bases. This CDR3 contains 13 residues.